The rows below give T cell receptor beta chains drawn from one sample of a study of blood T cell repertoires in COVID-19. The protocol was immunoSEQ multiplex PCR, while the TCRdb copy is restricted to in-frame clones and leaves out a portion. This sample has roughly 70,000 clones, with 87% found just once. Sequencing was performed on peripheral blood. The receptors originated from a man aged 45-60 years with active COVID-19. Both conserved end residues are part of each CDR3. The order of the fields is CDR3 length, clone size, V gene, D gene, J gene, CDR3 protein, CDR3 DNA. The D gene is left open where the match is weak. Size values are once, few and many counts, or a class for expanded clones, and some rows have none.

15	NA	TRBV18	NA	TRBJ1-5	CASSPSSSYLGPQHF	TGTGCCAGCTCACCATCCAGCTCTTACCTAGGGCCCCAGCATTTT
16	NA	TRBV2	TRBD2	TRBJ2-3	CASSGLAGVRTDTQYF	TGTGCCAGCAGCGGCCTAGCGGGAGTTCGCACAGATACGCAGTATTTT
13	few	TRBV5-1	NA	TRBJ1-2	CASSITGNYGYTF	TGCGCCAGCAGCATCACAGGGAACTATGGCTACACCTTC
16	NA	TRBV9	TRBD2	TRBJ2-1	CASSVGLAGFYNEQFF	TGTGCCAGCAGCGTAGGACTAGCGGGATTCTACAATGAGCAGTTCTTC
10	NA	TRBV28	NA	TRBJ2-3	CASRGLTQYF	TGTGCCAGCAGGGGGCTAACGCAGTATTTT
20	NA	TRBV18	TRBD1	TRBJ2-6	CASSPLAGQGALKGANVLTF	TGTGCCAGCTCACCATTAGCAGGACAGGGGGCTCTGAAAGGGGCCAACGTCCTGACTTTC
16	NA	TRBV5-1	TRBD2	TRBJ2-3	CASSVGTSGLSDTQYF	TGCGCCAGCAGCGTCGGGACTAGCGGGTTGTCAGATACGCAGTATTTT
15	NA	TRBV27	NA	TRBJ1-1	CASSSPRGGNTEAFF	TGTGCCAGCAGTTCACCTCGGGGGGGGAACACTGAAGCTTTCTTT
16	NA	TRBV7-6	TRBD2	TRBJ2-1	CASSLGGLAGVDEQFF	TGTGCCAGCAGCTTAGGGGGACTAGCGGGAGTCGATGAGCAGTTCTTC
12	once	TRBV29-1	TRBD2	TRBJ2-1	CSVEDLGTSQFF	TGCAGCGTTGAAGATCTCGGGACTAGTCAGTTCTTC
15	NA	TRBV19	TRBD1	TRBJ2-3	CASSFPRGITDTQYF	TGTGCCAGTAGCTTTCCCAGGGGGATAACAGATACGCAGTATTTT
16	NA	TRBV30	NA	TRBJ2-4	CAWSVGEGDLRNIQYF	TGTGCCTGGAGTGTGGGGGAGGGGGACCTCCGAAACATTCAGTACTTC
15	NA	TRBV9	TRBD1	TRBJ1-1	CASSEGGQGDTEAFF	TGTGCCAGCAGCGAAGGGGGACAGGGGGACACTGAAGCTTTCTTT
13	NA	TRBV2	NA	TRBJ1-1	CASSSDREAEAFF	TGTGCCAGCAGTTCAGACCGGGAGGCTGAAGCTTTCTTT
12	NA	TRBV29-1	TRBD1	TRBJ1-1	CSGGQLNTEAFF	TGCAGCGGGGGACAGCTGAACACTGAAGCTTTCTTT
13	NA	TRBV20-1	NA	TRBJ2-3	CSASNYPTDTQYF	TGCAGTGCTAGTAACTATCCCACAGATACGCAGTATTTT
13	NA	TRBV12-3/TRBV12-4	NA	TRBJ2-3	CASITGRAGPQYF	TGTGCCAGCATCACCGGACGGGCGGGTCCGCAGTATTTT
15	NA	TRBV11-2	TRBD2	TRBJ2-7	CASSLSLAGEREQYF	TGTGCCAGCAGCTTATCCCTAGCGGGAGAGAGGGAGCAGTACTTC
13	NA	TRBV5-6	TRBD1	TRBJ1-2	CASSKGQNYGYTF	TGTGCCAGCAGCAAGGGACAGAACTATGGCTACACCTTC
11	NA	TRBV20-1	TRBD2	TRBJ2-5	CSTQGSGSQYF	TGCAGTACCCAGGGTAGCGGGTCCCAGTACTTC
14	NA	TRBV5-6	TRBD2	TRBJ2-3	CAISSGGESGTQYF	TGTGCCATCTCCTCGGGGGGTGAGAGCGGTACGCAGTATTTT
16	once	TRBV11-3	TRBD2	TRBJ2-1	CASSFQSAGGFNEQFF	TGTGCCAGCAGCTTCCAGAGCGCGGGAGGGTTCAATGAGCAGTTCTTC
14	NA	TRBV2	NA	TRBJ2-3	CASKRFQSTDTQYF	TGTGCCAGCAAGAGGTTTCAGAGCACAGATACGCAGTATTTT
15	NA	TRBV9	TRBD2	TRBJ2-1	CASSVASGRAGEQFF	TGTGCCAGCAGCGTAGCTAGCGGGAGGGCAGGTGAGCAGTTCTTC
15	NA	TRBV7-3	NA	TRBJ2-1	CASSPTRTHPGEQFF	TGTGCCAGCAGCCCTACTAGAACCCACCCCGGTGAGCAGTTCTTC
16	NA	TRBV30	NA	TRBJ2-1	CAWRDLNRPNGDEQFF	TGTGCCTGGAGGGACTTAAACCGGCCCAACGGAGATGAGCAGTTCTTC
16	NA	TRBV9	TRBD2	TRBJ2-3	CASSALSSGSTDTQYF	TGTGCCAGCAGCGCCCTGTCTAGCGGGAGCACAGATACGCAGTATTTT
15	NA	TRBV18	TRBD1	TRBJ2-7	CASSLDRATSYEQYF	TGTGCCAGCTCATTAGACAGGGCAACCTCCTACGAGCAGTACTTC
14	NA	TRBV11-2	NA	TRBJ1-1	CASSLGAGNTEAFF	TGTGCCAGCAGCTTAGGGGCGGGGAACACTGAAGCTTTCTTT
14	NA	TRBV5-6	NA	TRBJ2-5	CASSLVSSYETQYF	TGTGCCAGCAGCTTGGTATCTAGTTATGAGACCCAGTACTTC
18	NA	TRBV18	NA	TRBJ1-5	CASSPTGQGIVGNQPQHF	TGTGCCAGCTCACCTACCGGTCAGGGGATAGTAGGTAATCAGCCCCAGCATTTT
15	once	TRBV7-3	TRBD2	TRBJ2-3	CASSPRGGRPDTQYF	TGTGCCAGCAGCCCTCGGGGCGGGAGGCCCGATACGCAGTATTTT
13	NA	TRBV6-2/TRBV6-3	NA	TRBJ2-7	CASSYRDTYEQYF	TGTGCCAGCAGTTACCGGGACACCTACGAGCAGTACTTC
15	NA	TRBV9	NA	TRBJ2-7	CASSVGAERAHEQYF	TGTGCCAGCAGCGTAGGAGCGGAGAGGGCCCACGAGCAGTACTTC
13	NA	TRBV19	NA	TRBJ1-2	CASSIGGSSGYTF	TGTGCCAGTAGTATAGGAGGGAGCAGTGGCTACACCTTC
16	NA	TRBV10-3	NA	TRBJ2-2	CAISEEGLINTGELFF	TGTGCCATCAGTGAGGAGGGACTCATTAACACCGGGGAGCTGTTTTTT
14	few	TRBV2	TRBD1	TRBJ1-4	CASNFAQGVEKLFF	TGTGCCAGCAATTTTGCACAGGGGGTTGAAAAACTGTTTTTT
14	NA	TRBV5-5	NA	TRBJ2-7	CASSLYVGSYEQYF	TGTGCCAGCAGCTTGTACGTCGGCTCCTACGAGCAGTACTTC
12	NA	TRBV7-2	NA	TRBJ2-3	CASSFSRDTQYF	TGTGCCAGCAGCTTCTCACGGGATACGCAGTATTTT
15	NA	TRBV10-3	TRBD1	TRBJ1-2	CAISDVTGESYGYTF	TGTGCCATCAGTGACGTCACAGGGGAGTCGTATGGCTACACCTTC
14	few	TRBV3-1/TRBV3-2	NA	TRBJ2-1	CASSLRRTVTEQFF	TGTGCCAGCAGCCTGCGCAGGACAGTTACCGAGCAGTTCTTC
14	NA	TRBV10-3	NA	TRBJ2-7	CAISESRDYWEQYF	TGTGCCATCAGTGAGTCGAGAGATTATTGGGAGCAGTACTTC
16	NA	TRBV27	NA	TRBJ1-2	CASSLVQALSPTGYTF	TGTGCCAGCAGTTTGGTACAGGCCCTATCACCAACAGGCTACACCTTC
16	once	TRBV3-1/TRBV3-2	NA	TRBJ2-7	CASSQGTEEFRIEQYF	TGTGCCAGCAGCCAAGGGACAGAAGAGTTTCGTATCGAGCAGTACTTC
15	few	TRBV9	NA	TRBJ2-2	CASSAFGLAAGELFF	TGTGCCAGCAGCGCCTTCGGCCTAGCTGCCGGGGAGCTGTTTTTT
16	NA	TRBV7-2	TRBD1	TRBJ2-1	CASSSVGQGLGNEQFF	TGTGCCAGCAGCTCAGTTGGACAGGGACTGGGCAATGAGCAGTTCTTC